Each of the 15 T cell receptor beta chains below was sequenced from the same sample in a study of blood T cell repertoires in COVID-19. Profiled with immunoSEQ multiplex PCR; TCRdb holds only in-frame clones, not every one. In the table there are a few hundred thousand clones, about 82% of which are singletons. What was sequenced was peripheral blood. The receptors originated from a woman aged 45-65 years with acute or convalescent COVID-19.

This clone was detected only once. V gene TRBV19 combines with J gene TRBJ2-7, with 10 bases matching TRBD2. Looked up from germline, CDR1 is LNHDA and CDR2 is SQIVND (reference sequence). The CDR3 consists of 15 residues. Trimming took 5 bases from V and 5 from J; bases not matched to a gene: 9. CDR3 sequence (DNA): TGTGCCAGTAGTTCCGGGACTAGCGAGACCAACGAGCAGTACTTC. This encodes CASSSGTSETNEQYF. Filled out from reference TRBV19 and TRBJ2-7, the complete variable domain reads DGGITQSPKYLFRKEGQNVTLSCEQNLNHDAMYWYRQDPGQGLRLIYYSQIVNDFQKGDIAEGYSVSREKKESFPLTVTSAQKNPTAFYLCASSSGTSETNEQYFGPGTRLTVT.

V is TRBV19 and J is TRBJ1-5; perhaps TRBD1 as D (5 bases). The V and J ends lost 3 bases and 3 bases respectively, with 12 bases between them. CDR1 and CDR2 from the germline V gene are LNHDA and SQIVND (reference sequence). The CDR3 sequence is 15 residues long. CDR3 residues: CASSIRESHNQPQHF. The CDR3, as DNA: TGTGCCAGTAGTATCAGGGAATCACACAATCAGCCCCAGCATTTT. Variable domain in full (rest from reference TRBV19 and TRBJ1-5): DGGITQSPKYLFRKEGQNVTLSCEQNLNHDAMYWYRQDPGQGLRLIYYSQIVNDFQKGDIAEGYSVSREKKESFPLTVTSAQKNPTAFYLCASSIRESHNQPQHFGDGTRLSIL.

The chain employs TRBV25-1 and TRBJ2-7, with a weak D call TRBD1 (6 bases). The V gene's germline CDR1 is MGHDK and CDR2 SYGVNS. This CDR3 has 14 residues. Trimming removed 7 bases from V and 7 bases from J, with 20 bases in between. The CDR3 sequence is CASTKTGTLEEQYF. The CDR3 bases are TGTGCCAGCACAAAGACAGGCACCCTCGAGGAGCAGTACTTC.

CDR3: CASSLAPTDTQYF. The CDR3 DNA reads as TGTGCCAGCAGCTTGGCTCCCACAGATACGCAGTATTTT. The chain couples TRBV5-5 to TRBJ2-3; D unclear. This CDR3 region has 13 residues. Germline CDR1 is SGHKS and CDR2 is YYEKEE (reference sequence). Trimming removed 0 bases at V and 2 bases at J, with 4 bases between.

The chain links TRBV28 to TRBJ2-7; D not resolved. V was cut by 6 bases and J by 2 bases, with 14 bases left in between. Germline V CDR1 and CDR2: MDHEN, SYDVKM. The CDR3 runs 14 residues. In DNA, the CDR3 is TGTGCCAGCAGCAAATCCCCCCGGGCCTACGAGCAGTACTTC. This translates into CASSKSPRAYEQYF.

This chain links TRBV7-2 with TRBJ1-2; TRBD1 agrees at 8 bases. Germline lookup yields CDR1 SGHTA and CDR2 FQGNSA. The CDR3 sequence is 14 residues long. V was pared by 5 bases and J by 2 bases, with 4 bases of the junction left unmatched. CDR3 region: CASSLWTGNYGYTF. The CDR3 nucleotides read TGTGCCAGCAGCCTCTGGACAGGGAACTATGGCTACACCTTC.

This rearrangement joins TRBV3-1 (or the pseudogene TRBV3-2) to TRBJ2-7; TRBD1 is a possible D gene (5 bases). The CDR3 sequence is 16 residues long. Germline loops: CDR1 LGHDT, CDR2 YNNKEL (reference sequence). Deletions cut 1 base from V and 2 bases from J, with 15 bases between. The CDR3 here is CASSQGRGTNAYEQYF. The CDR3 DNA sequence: TGTGCCAGCAGCCAAGGTAGGGGAACTAATGCCTACGAGCAGTACTTC.

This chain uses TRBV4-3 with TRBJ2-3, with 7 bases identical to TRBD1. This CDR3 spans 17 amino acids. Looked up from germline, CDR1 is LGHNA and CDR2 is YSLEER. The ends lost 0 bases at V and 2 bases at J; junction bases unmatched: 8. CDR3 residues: CASSQDRPGTVTDTQYF. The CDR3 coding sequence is TGCGCCAGCAGCCAAGATCGTCCGGGGACAGTCACAGATACGCAGTATTTT.

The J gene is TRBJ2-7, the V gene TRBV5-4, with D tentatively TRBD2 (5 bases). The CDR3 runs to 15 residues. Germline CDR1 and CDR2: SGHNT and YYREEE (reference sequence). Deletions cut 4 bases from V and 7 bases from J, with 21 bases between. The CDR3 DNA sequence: TGTGCCAGCAGCCTAGAGGGTTTCCGTAATGTGGAGCAGTACTTC. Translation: CASSLEGFRNVEQYF.

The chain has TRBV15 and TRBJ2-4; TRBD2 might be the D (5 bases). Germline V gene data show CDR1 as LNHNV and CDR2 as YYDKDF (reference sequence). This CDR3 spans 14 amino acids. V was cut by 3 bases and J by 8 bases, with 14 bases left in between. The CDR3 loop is CATSSRAPRDIQYF. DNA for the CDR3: TGTGCCACCAGCAGCCGGGCCCCGAGGGACATTCAGTACTTC.

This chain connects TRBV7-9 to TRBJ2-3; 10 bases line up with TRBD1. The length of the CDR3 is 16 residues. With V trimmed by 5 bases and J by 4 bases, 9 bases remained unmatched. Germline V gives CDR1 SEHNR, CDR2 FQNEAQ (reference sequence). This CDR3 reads CASSPRQGANSDTQYF. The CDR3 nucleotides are TGTGCCAGCAGCCCCAGACAGGGGGCAAATTCAGATACGCAGTATTTT.

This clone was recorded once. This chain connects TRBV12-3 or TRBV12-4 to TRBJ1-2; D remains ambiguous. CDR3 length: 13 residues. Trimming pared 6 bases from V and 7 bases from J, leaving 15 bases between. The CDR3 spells CASSQTVHVGYTF. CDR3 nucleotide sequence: TGTGCCAGCAGCCAGACTGTACATGTTGGCTACACCTTC.

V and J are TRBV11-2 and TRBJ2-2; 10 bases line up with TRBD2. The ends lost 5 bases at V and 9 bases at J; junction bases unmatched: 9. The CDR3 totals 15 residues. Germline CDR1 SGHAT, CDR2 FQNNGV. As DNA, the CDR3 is TGTGCCAGCAGCCAACGGACTAGCGGACACCGGGAGCTGTTTTTT. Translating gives CASSQRTSGHRELFF.

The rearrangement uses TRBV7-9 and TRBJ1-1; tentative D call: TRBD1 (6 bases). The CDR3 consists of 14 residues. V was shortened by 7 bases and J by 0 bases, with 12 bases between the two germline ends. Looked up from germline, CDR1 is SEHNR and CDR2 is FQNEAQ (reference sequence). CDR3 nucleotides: TGTGCCAGCACCGTCCCAGGGGTGAACACTGAAGCTTTCTTT. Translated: CASTVPGVNTEAFF.

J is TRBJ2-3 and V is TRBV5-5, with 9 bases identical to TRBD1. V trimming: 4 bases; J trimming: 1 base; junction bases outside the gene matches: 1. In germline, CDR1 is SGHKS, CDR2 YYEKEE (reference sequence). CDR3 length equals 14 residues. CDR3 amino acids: CASSRTGGTDTQYF. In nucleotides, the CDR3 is TGTGCCAGCAGCCGGACAGGGGGCACAGATACGCAGTATTTT.